Listed below are T cell receptor beta chains from one sample, sequenced in a study of blood T cells in healthy people across ages. TCRdb processed the 5' RACE reads anew with MiXCR; each CDR3 protein has one entry. The sample holds 700,000 to 800,000 distinct CDR3 sequences, approximately 39% seen once. Input material: blood. Receptor source: a woman aged 55-70 years in good health. The CDR3 runs from the conserved cysteine through the conserved F or W. A D gene is named only where the DNA matches it firmly. Only part of the rows carry a size: once, few, many, or a class if the clone is expanded.

>TRBJ2-5|TRBV20-1|many|TRBD1
CSATLRGRETQYF
TGCAGTGCTACTCTCAGGGGGCGGGAGACCCAGTACTTC
>TRBJ1-4|TRBV28|few|TRBD1
CASRPDREVNEKLFF
TGTGCCAGCAGGCCCGACAGGGAGGTTAATGAAAAACTGTTTTTT
>TRBJ2-7|TRBV24-1|few|NA
CATSDFQGGMYF
TGTGCCACCAGTGATTTCCAGGGCGGAATGTACTTC
>TRBJ2-5|TRBV6-6|NA|TRBD2
CASKRGAQETQYF
TGTGCCAGTAAGCGGGGGGCCCAAGAGACCCAGTACTTC
>TRBJ2-7|TRBV19|NA|NA
CATGGYEQYF
TGTGCCACCGGGGGCTACGAGCAGTACTTC
>TRBJ2-2|TRBV7-2|NA|NA
CASSLVPGAFSNTGELFF
TGTGCCAGCAGCTTAGTTCCGGGGGCGTTTTCGAACACCGGGGAGCTGTTTTTT
>TRBJ1-4|TRBV2|few|NA
CASSEGGAGGEKLFF
TGTGCCAGCAGTGAAGGAGGGGCGGGCGGTGAAAAACTGTTTTTT
>TRBJ1-6|TRBV11-2|few|TRBD1
CASSLDWTGSNSPLHF
TGTGCCAGCAGCTTAGATTGGACAGGGAGTAATTCACCCCTCCACTTT
>TRBJ1-2|TRBV6-2/TRBV6-3|NA|TRBD1
CASSWMTGRGYTF
TGTGCCAGCAGCTGGATGACAGGGCGGGGCTACACCTTC
>TRBJ2-5|TRBV7-2|NA|NA
CASSDQTRETQYF
TGTGCCAGCAGCGACCAGACGAGGGAGACCCAGTACTTC
>TRBJ2-3|TRBV4-3|NA|NA
CASSQQYSGDSTDTQYF
TGCGCCAGCAGCCAACAATACAGCGGCGATAGCACAGATACGCAGTATTTT
>TRBJ2-3|TRBV6-2/TRBV6-3|few|NA
CASSWLDTQYF
TGTGCCAGCAGTTGGTTGGATACGCAGTATTTT
>TRBJ2-7|TRBV28|few|TRBD2
CASSFSGGADEQYF
TGTGCCAGCAGTTTTAGCGGGGGGGCAGATGAGCAGTACTTC
>TRBJ1-5|TRBV28|NA|NA
CASSSTVNQPQHF
TGTGCCAGCAGTTCGACAGTCAATCAGCCCCAGCATTTT
>TRBJ2-7|TRBV5-1|NA|TRBD2
CASSWLADTAYEQYF
TGCGCCAGCAGCTGGCTAGCGGACACAGCCTACGAGCAGTACTTC
>TRBJ2-1|TRBV9|few|NA
CASSVFPIQGTEQFF
TGTGCCAGCAGCGTATTTCCCATACAGGGAACCGAGCAGTTCTTC
>TRBJ1-3|TRBV9|few|NA
CASSPPGAGRRNTIYF
TGTGCCAGCAGCCCCCCAGGGGCAGGGCGACGAAACACCATATATTTT
>TRBJ2-3|TRBV20-1|many|TRBD2
CSATNREGRADTQYF
TGCAGTGCTACGAACCGGGAGGGCCGTGCAGATACGCAGTATTTT
>TRBJ2-1|TRBV6-5|NA|NA
CASSNYDYNEQFF
TGTGCCAGCAGTAACTACGATTACAATGAGCAGTTCTTC
>TRBJ2-5|TRBV6-2/TRBV6-3|few|NA
CASSYHHARRQETQYF
TGTGCCAGCAGTTATCACCATGCCAGGAGGCAAGAGACCCAGTACTTC
>TRBJ2-3|TRBV28|few|NA
CASTGMDTQYF
TGTGCCAGCACGGGCATGGATACGCAGTATTTT
>TRBJ2-1|TRBV6-6|few|TRBD1
CASSVTGTGGNEQFF
TGTGCCAGCAGTGTCACGGGGACAGGGGGCAATGAGCAGTTCTTC
>TRBJ2-4|TRBV3-1|NA|TRBD2
CASGGLAGAKNIQYF
TGTGCCAGCGGGGGACTAGCGGGTGCCAAAAACATTCAGTACTTC
>TRBJ2-7|TRBV5-6|NA|NA
CASSFEQVSEQYF
TGTGCCAGCAGCTTCGAGCAAGTAAGCGAGCAGTACTTC
>TRBJ2-7|TRBV30|NA|NA
CAWSANYEQYF
TGTGCCTGGAGTGCTAACTACGAGCAGTACTTC
>TRBJ2-5|TRBV25-1|NA|TRBD1
CASSEYGTAQETQYF
TGTGCCAGCAGTGAATATGGGACAGCCCAAGAGACCCAGTACTTC
>TRBJ1-1|TRBV21-1|NA|NA
CASSNRGFSEAFF
TGTGCCAGCAGCAACCGAGGGTTCTCTGAAGCTTTCTTT
>TRBJ2-3|TRBV6-4|NA|NA
CAGSDGTDTQYF
TGTGCCGGCAGTGACGGCACAGATACGCAGTATTTT
>TRBJ2-1|TRBV5-1|NA|NA
CASRLIGARKDEQFF
TGCGCCAGTCGCCTTATCGGGGCCAGAAAGGATGAGCAGTTCTTC
>TRBJ2-3|TRBV14|NA|NA
CASSDVGLSTDTQYF
TGTGCCAGCAGCGATGTTGGGCTAAGCACAGATACGCAGTATTTT
>TRBJ2-3|TRBV29-1|few|NA
CSVVRVAFADTQYF
TGCAGCGTTGTCAGGGTCGCGTTTGCAGATACGCAGTATTTT
>TRBJ2-3|TRBV7-9|NA|TRBD2
CASSFWSGRARDTQYF
TGTGCCAGCAGCTTTTGGAGCGGGAGGGCCAGAGATACGCAGTATTTT
>TRBJ2-1|TRBV10-3|few|TRBD2
CAISEGVSGSKAVRNEQFF
TGTGCCATCAGTGAGGGGGTTAGCGGGAGTAAAGCTGTCAGGAATGAGCAGTTCTTC
>TRBJ2-7|TRBV12-3/TRBV12-4|many|NA
CASSLRQLSYEQYF
TGTGCCAGCAGTTTACGGCAGCTCTCCTACGAGCAGTACTTC
>TRBJ2-7|TRBV12-3/TRBV12-4|many|TRBD1
CASSSGTGSSYEQYF
TGTGCCAGCAGTTCCGGGACAGGGAGCTCCTACGAGCAGTACTTC
>TRBJ1-2|TRBV5-5|few|NA
CASSISGYGYTF
TGTGCCAGCAGTATCTCTGGCTATGGCTACACCTTC
>TRBJ2-7|TRBV7-9|few|NA
CASSLPYPYNEQYF
TGTGCCAGCAGCTTACCATACCCCTACAATGAGCAGTACTTC
>TRBJ1-1|TRBV3-1|once|NA
CASSPHREDTEAFF
TGTGCCAGCAGCCCCCACCGGGAGGACACTGAAGCTTTCTTT
>TRBJ2-1|TRBV9|few|TRBD1
CASSPQGVTYNEQFF
TGTGCCAGCAGTCCCCAGGGGGTCACCTACAATGAGCAGTTCTTC